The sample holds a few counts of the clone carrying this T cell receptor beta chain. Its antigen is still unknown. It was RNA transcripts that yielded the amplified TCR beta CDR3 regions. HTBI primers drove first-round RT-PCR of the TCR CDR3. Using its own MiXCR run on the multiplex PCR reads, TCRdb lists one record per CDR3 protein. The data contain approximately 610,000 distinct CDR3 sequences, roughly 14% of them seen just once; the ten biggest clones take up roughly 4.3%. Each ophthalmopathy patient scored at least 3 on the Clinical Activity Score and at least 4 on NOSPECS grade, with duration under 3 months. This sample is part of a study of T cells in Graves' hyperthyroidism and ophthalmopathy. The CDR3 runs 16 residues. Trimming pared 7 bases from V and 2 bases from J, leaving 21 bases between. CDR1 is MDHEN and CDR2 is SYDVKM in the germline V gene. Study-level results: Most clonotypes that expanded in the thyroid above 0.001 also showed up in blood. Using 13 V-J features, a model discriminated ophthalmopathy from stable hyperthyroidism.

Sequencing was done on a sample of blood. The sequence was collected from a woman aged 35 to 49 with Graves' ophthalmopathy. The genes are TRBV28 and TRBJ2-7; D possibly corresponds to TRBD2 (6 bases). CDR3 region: CASTSIRGRTTYEQYF. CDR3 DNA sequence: TGTGCCAGCACCTCTATACGGGGGAGGACCACCTACGAGCAGTACTTC.